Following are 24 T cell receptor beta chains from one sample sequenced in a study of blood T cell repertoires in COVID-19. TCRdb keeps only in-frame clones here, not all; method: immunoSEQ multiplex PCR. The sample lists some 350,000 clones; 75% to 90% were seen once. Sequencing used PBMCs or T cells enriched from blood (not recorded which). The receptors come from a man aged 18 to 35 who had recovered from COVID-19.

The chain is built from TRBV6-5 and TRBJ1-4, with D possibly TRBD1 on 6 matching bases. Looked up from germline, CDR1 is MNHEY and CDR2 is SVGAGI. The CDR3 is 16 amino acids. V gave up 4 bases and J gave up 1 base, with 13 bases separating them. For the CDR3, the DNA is TGTGCCAGCAGTTCAGGGGCCCAGGGAACTAATGAAAAACTGTTTTTT. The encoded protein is CASSSGAQGTNEKLFF.

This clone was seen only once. Written as DNA, the CDR3 is TGTGCCAGCAGCCTCGCGGGGGCAGGATACAATGAGCAGTTCTTC. Protein: CASSLAGAGYNEQFF. The chain uses TRBV7-9 and TRBJ2-1, with D perhaps TRBD2 (7 bases). The germline V gene encodes CDR1 SEHNR and CDR2 FQNEAQ (reference sequence). V lost 5 bases, J lost 4 bases, and 15 bases lay in between. This CDR3 contains 15 residues. The entire variable domain, with the rest obtained from reference TRBV7-9 and TRBJ2-1, is as follows: DTGVSQNPRHKITKRGQNVTFRCDPISEHNRLYWYRQTLGQGPEFLTYFQNEAQLEKSRLLSDRFSAERPKGSFSTLEIQRTEQGDSAMYLCASSLAGAGYNEQFFGPGTRLTVL.

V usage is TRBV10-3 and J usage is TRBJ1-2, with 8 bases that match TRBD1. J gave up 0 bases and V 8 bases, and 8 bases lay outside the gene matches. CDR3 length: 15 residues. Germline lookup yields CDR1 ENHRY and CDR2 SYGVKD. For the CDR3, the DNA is TGTGCCATCGGAGACAGGGGAAATTCTAACTATGGCTACACCTTC. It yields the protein CAIGDRGNSNYGYTF.

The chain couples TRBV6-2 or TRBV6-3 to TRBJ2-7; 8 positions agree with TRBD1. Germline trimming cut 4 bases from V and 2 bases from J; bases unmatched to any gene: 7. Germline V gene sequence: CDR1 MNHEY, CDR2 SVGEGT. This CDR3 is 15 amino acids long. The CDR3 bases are TGTGCCAGCAGTTCCCCGGGACAGGCCACCTACGAGCAGTACTTC. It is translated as CASSSPGQATYEQYF.

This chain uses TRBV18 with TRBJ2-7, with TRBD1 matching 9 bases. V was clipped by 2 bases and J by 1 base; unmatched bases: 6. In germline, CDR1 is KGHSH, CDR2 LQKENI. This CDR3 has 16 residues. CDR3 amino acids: CASSPGIQGASYEQYF. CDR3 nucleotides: TGTGCCAGCTCACCAGGAATACAGGGGGCGTCCTACGAGCAGTACTTC.

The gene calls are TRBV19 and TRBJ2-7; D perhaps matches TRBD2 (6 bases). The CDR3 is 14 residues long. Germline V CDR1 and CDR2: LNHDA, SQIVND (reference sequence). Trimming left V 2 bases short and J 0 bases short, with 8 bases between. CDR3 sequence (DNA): TGTGCCAGTAGTATATGGGAGGACTCCTACGAGCAGTACTTC. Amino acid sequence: CASSIWEDSYEQYF.

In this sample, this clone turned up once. The CDR3 nucleotides read TGTGCCAGCAGCTTAGAGCCCCCCGGGACTGAAGCTTTCTTT. Translation: CASSLEPPGTEAFF. V gene TRBV7-9 combines with J gene TRBJ1-1, with no clear D. CDR1 is SEHNR and CDR2 is FQNEAQ in the germline V gene (reference sequence). The CDR3 runs 14 residues. V lost 1 base and J lost 5, with 11 bases in between.

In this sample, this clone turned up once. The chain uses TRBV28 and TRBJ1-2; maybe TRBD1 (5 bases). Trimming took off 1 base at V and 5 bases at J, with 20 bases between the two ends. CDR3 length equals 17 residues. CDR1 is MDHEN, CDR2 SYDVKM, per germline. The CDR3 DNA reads TGTGCCAGCAGTTTATTTGCTCCTGGGGGGGGATTTTATGGCTACACCTTC. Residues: CASSLFAPGGGFYGYTF.

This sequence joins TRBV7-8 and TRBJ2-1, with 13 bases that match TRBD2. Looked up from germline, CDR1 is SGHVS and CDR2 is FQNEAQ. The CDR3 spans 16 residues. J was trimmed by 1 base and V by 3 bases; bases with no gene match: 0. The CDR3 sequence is CASSLTSGGSYNEQFF. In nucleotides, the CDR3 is TGTGCCAGCAGCTTGACTAGCGGGGGGTCCTACAATGAGCAGTTCTTC.

This CDR3 is CASSGTVGNTIYF. CDR3 nucleotides: TGTGCCAGCTCGGGGACAGTCGGAAACACCATATATTTT. V is TRBV6-5 and J is TRBJ1-3; 7 bases align to TRBD1. The CDR3 sequence is 13 residues long. V gave up 8 bases and J gave up 4 bases; unmatched junction bases: 5. Germline CDR1 is MNHEY and CDR2 is SVGAGI.

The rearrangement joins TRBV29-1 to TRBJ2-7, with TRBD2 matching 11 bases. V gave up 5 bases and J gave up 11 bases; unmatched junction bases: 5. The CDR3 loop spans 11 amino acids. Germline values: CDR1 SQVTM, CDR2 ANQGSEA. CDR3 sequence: CSVLSGGAEYF. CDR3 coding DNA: TGCAGCGTTCTTAGCGGGGGGGCAGAGTACTTC.

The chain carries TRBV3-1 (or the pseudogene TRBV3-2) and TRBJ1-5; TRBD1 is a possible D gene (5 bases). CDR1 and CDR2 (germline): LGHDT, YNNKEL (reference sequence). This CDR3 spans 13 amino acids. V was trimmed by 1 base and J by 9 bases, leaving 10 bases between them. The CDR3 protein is CASSQGGPRPQHF. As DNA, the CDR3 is TGTGCCAGCAGCCAAGGGGGCCCTCGGCCCCAGCATTTT.

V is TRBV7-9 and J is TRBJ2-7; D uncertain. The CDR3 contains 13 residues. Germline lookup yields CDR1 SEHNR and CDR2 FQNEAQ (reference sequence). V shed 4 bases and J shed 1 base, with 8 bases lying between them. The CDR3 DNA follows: TGTGCCAGCAGCTCCTACTTATCCTACGAGCAGTACTTC. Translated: CASSSYLSYEQYF. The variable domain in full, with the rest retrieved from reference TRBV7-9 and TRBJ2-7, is DTGVSQNPRHKITKRGQNVTFRCDPISEHNRLYWYRQTLGQGPEFLTYFQNEAQLEKSRLLSDRFSAERPKGSFSTLEIQRTEQGDSAMYLCASSSYLSYEQYFGPGTRLTVT.

The CDR3 DNA reads TGTGCCACCAGTCGGGAGACCGGGACAGATACGCAGTATTTT. Protein sequence: CATSRETGTDTQYF. V gene TRBV24-1 combines with J gene TRBJ2-3, with a tentative D call TRBD2 (6 bases). CDR1 and CDR2 (germline): KGHDR, SFDVKD. Trimming took 6 bases from V and 3 from J, leaving 12 bases between them. The CDR3 loop spans 14 amino acids.

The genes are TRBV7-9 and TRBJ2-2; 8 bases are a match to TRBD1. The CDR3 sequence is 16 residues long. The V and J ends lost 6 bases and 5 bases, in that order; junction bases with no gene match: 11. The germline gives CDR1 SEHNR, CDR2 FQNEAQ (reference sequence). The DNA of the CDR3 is TGTGCCAGCAGGGAGACCAGGGGGCGAGGTACCGGGGAGCTGTTTTTT. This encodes CASRETRGRGTGELFF.

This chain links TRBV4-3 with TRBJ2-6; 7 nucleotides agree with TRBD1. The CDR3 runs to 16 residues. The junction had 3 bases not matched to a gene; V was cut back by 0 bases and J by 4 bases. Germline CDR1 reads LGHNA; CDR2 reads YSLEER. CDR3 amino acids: CASSQDGTVGANVLTF. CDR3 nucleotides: TGCGCCAGCAGCCAAGATGGGACAGTCGGGGCCAACGTCCTGACTTTC.

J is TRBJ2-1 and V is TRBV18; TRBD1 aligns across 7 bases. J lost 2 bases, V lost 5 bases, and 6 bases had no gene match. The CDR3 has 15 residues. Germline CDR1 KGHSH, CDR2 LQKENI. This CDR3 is CASSTTGATYNEQFF. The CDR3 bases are TGTGCCAGCTCAACAACAGGGGCCACCTACAATGAGCAGTTCTTC.

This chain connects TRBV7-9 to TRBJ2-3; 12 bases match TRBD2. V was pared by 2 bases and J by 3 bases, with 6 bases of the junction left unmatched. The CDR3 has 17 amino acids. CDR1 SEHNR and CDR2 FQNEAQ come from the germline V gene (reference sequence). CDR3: CASSLILAGGATDTQYF. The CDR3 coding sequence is TGTGCCAGCAGCTTAATCCTAGCGGGGGGGGCTACAGATACGCAGTATTTT. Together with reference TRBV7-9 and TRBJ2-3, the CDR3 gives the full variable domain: DTGVSQNPRHKITKRGQNVTFRCDPISEHNRLYWYRQTLGQGPEFLTYFQNEAQLEKSRLLSDRFSAERPKGSFSTLEIQRTEQGDSAMYLCASSLILAGGATDTQYFGPGTRLTVL.

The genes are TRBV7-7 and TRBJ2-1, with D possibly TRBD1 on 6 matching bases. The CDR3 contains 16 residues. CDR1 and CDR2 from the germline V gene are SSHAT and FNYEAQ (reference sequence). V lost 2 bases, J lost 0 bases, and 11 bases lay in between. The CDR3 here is CASSLYGGSSYNEQFF. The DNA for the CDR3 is TGTGCCAGCAGCTTATATGGGGGCAGCTCCTACAATGAGCAGTTCTTC.

CDR3 amino acids: CASSERVARGRTEAFF. In nucleotides, the CDR3 is TGTGCCAGCAGTGAAAGAGTTGCCAGGGGGCGGACTGAAGCTTTCTTT. The chain couples TRBV6-1 to TRBJ1-1, with 8 bases identical to TRBD1. V trimming: 2 bases; J trimming: 5 bases; junction bases outside the gene matches: 10. The CDR3 is 16 amino acids. Germline CDR1 and CDR2: MNHNS and SASEGT.

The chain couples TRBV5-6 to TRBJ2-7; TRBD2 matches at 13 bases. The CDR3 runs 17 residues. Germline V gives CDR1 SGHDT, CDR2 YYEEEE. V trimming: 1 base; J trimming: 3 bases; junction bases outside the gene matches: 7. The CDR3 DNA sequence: TGTGCCAGCAGCTTGTCCGGACTAGCGGGAGACCTCTACGAGCAGTACTTC. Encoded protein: CASSLSGLAGDLYEQYF.

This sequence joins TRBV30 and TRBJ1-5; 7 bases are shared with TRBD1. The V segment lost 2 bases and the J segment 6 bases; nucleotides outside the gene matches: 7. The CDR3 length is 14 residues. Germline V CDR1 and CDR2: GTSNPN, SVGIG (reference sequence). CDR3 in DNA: TGTGCCTGGAGTCCCGGACAGGCGGGTCAGCCCCAGCATTTT. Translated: CAWSPGQAGQPQHF.

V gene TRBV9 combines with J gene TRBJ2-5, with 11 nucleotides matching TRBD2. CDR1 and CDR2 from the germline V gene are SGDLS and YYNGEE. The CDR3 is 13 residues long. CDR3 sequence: CATGLAAGWTQYF. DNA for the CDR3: TGTGCGACGGGACTAGCGGCCGGATGGACCCAGTACTTC.

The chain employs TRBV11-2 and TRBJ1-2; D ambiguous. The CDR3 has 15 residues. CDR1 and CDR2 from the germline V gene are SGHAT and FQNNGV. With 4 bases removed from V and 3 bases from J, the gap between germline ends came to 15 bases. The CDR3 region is CASSSRLSPDYGYTF. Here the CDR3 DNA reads TGTGCCAGCAGCTCCCGACTCTCACCAGACTATGGCTACACCTTC. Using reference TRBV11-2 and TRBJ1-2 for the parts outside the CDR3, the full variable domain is EAGVAQSPRYKIIEKRQSVAFWCNPISGHATLYWYQQILGQGPKLLIQFQNNGVVDDSQLPKDRFSAERLKGVDSTLKIQPAKLEDSAVYLCASSSRLSPDYGYTFGSGTRLTVV.